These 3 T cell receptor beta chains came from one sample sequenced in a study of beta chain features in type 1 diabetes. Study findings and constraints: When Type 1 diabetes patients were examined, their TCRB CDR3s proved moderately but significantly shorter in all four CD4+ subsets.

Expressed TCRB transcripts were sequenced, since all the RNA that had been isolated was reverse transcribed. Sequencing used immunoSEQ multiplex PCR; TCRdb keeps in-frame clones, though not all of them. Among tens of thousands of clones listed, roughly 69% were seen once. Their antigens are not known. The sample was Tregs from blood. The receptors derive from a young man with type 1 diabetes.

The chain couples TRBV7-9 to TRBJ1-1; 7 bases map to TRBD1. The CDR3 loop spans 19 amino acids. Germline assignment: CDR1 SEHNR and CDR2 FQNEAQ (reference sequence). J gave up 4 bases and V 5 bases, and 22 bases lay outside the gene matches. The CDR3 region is CASSARQSRGILRGTEAFF. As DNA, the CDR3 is TGTGCCAGCAGCGCCAGGCAGAGCAGGGGGATCCTGCGGGGCACTGAAGCTTTCTTT.

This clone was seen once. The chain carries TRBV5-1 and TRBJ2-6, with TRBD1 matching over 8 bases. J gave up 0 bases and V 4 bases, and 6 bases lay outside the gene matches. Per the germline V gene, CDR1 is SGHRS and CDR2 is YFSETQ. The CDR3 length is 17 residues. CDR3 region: CASSGWGTGSGANVLTF. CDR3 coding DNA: TGCGCCAGCAGCGGATGGGGGACAGGCTCTGGGGCCAACGTCCTGACTTTC.

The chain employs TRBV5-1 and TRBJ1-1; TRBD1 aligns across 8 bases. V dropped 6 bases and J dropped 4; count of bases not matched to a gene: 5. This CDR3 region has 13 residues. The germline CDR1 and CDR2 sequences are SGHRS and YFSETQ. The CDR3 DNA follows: TGCGCCAGCACTCCCGACAGGGGCACTGAAGCTTTCTTT. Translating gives CASTPDRGTEAFF.